This is a list of T cell receptor beta chains from one sample in a study of blood T cell repertoires in COVID-19. Clones were read by immunoSEQ multiplex PCR, and TCRdb kept only the in-frame ones, dropping some. The sample holds 300,000 to 450,000 clones, 85% seen once. What was sequenced was peripheral blood. These TCRs come from a woman aged 18-29 years with acute or convalescent COVID-19. Both conserved end residues are part of each CDR3. A D gene is named only where the DNA matches it firmly. A clone size is listed for some rows: how often the clone was seen (once, few, many), or a class if it is expanded.

v_call	j_call	clone_size	d_call	cdr3_aa	cdr3_nt
TRBV7-3	TRBJ1-2	few	TRBD1	CASSLGQGGYGYTF	TGTGCCAGCAGCCTTGGACAGGGAGGCTATGGCTACACCTTC
TRBV30	TRBJ2-1	.	.	CAWSPSDEQFF	TGTGCCTGGAGCCCTAGTGATGAGCAGTTCTTC
TRBV10-3	TRBJ1-1	.	TRBD1	CAISGEGARAEAFF	TGTGCCATCAGTGGCGAGGGGGCGCGGGCTGAAGCTTTCTTT
TRBV27	TRBJ2-6	.	.	CASSFTYSGANVLTF	TGTGCCAGCAGTTTCACCTACTCTGGGGCCAACGTCCTGACTTTC
TRBV28	TRBJ1-2	.	.	CASSLQVDYGYTF	TGTGCCAGCAGTTTACAGGTTGACTATGGCTACACCTTC
TRBV5-6	TRBJ1-5	few	TRBD1	CASSLGPYRGPRNQPQHF	TGTGCCAGCAGCTTAGGGCCCTACAGGGGGCCTCGCAATCAGCCCCAGCATTTT
TRBV5-1	TRBJ1-1	.	.	CASSQFRASTNTEAFF	TGCGCCAGCAGCCAATTCAGGGCTTCGACGAACACTGAAGCTTTCTTT
TRBV24-1	TRBJ1-2	.	.	CATSDLRGSGYTF	TGTGCCACCAGTGATTTGCGAGGGAGTGGCTACACCTTC
TRBV19	TRBJ1-5	once	.	CASSSTFGSNQPQHF	TGTGCCAGTAGTAGTACCTTCGGGAGCAATCAGCCCCAGCATTTT
TRBV6-4	TRBJ2-6	.	TRBD1	CASSPGTGGSGANVLTF	TGTGCCAGCAGTCCCGGGACAGGGGGCTCTGGGGCCAACGTCCTGACTTTC
TRBV12-3/TRBV12-4	TRBJ2-7	.	.	CASKPTGTYEQYF	TGTGCCAGCAAGCCGACAGGGACTTACGAGCAGTACTTC
TRBV30	TRBJ1-4	.	.	CAWSVSLEKLFF	TGTGCCTGGAGTGTTAGTCTTGAAAAACTGTTTTTT
TRBV11-1	TRBJ2-7	.	TRBD2	CASSSSGDLSEQYF	TGTGCCAGCAGCTCAAGCGGGGACCTCTCCGAGCAGTACTTC
TRBV28	TRBJ2-7	.	TRBD1	CASSLNTGGKNEQYF	TGTGCCAGCAGTTTAAACACAGGGGGCAAAAACGAGCAGTACTTC
TRBV19	TRBJ2-1	.	TRBD2	CASSIAGGDSSGNEQFF	TGTGCCAGTAGTATAGCGGGGGGTGACTCATCAGGCAATGAGCAGTTCTTC
TRBV28	TRBJ1-5	.	TRBD1	CASSSPGQGLNQPQHF	TGTGCCAGCAGTTCGCCGGGACAGGGGTTAAATCAGCCCCAGCATTTT
TRBV11-2	TRBJ1-1	.	TRBD1	CASSLQWTGANTEAFF	TGTGCCAGCAGCTTACAGTGGACAGGGGCTAACACTGAAGCTTTCTTT
TRBV7-2	TRBJ1-5	.	.	CASSLTAFRNQPQHF	TGTGCCAGCAGTTTAACAGCCTTTCGCAATCAGCCCCAGCATTTT
TRBV28	TRBJ1-1	.	.	CASRSRPNTEAFF	TGTGCCAGCAGGAGCAGGCCGAACACTGAAGCTTTCTTT
TRBV30	TRBJ2-7	.	TRBD1	CAWSGGQGAGEQYF	TGTGCCTGGAGTGGGGGACAGGGGGCCGGCGAGCAGTACTTC
TRBV5-1	TRBJ1-1	.	.	CASTLTANTEAFF	TGCGCCAGCACATTGACAGCGAACACTGAAGCTTTCTTT
TRBV9	TRBJ1-1	.	.	CASSAVTGTDTEAFF	TGTGCCAGCAGCGCCGTAACAGGGACGGACACTGAAGCTTTCTTT
TRBV6-5	TRBJ2-3	.	TRBD2	CATGLAISTDTQYF	TGTGCCACGGGACTAGCGATAAGCACAGATACGCAGTATTTT
TRBV27	TRBJ1-6	.	.	CASSLSTDSGPLHF	TGTGCCAGCAGTCTGTCGACAGATTCAGGACCCCTCCACTTT